A single sample gave rise to the 21 T cell receptor beta chains below, sequenced in a study of CD8 T cells in Susac syndrome. An amount of RNA that ranged from roughly 0.45 to 1 ug was reverse transcribed with random hexamers. TCRdb fed the immunoSEQ multiplex PCR reads into MiXCR, producing one record per CDR3 protein. This repertoire shows 190,000 or so distinct CDR3 sequences, roughly 94% found once; its top ten account for approximately 0.08%. What was sequenced was CD4+ T cells from PBMCs. Receptors were obtained from a human donor with multiple sclerosis.

This sequence joins TRBV7-8 and TRBJ2-3, with 8 bases identical to TRBD1. The CDR3 is 16 residues long. The V gene's germline CDR1 is SGHVS and CDR2 FQNEAQ. V shed 5 bases, J shed 3 bases, and the junction held 10 bases outside the gene matches. CDR3 nucleotide sequence: TGTGCCAGCAGCCCGAATGGACAGGGTTTTACAGATACGCAGTATTTT. It translates to CASSPNGQGFTDTQYF.

This chain uses TRBV20-1 with TRBJ2-7, with D unclear. Germline CDR1 DFQATT, CDR2 SNEGSKA (reference sequence). The CDR3 sequence is 15 residues long. V gave up 3 bases and J gave up 0 bases, with 15 bases separating them. The CDR3 bases are TGCAGTGCTAGTTCAGTCTCTCGAAGCTCCTACGAGCAGTACTTC. It yields the protein CSASSVSRSSYEQYF.

The genes are TRBV20-1 and TRBJ2-3; 9 bases line up with TRBD1. From germline, CDR1 is DFQATT and CDR2 SNEGSKA (reference sequence). The CDR3 consists of 15 residues. CDR3 coding DNA: TGCAGCGCGAGTAGGGACAGGGTGAGGAAAGATACGCAGTATTTT. Protein product: CSASRDRVRKDTQYF.

DNA for the CDR3: TGTGCCAGCAGCCAAGTGGACAGCCAAGAGACCCAGTACTTC. Translated: CASSQVDSQETQYF. This chain uses TRBV4-2 with TRBJ2-5; possible D gene TRBD1, 6 bases. The CDR3 covers 14 residues. In germline, CDR1 is LGHNA, CDR2 YNFKEQ. V lost 1 base and J lost 1, with 7 bases in between.

The V and J genes are TRBV20-1 and TRBJ2-2; D is ambiguous. There are 12 residues in the CDR3. V lost 3 bases to trimming and J lost 3 bases, with 5 bases between them. Germline V gene data show CDR1 as DFQATT and CDR2 as SNEGSKA (reference sequence). CDR3 amino acids: CSASRDTGELFF. In nucleotides, the CDR3 is TGCAGTGCTAGTCGGGACACCGGGGAGCTGTTTTTT.

This chain joins TRBV20-1 and TRBJ2-1, with TRBD2 matching 11 bases. Germline CDR1 and CDR2: DFQATT and SNEGSKA (reference sequence). This CDR3 is built from 15 residues. With V trimmed by 6 bases and J by 7 bases, 11 bases remained unmatched. For the CDR3, the DNA is TGCAGTGCGAAGGAAGGTAGCGGGGGGGTGAATGAGCAGTTCTTC. It encodes CSAKEGSGGVNEQFF.

The chain has TRBV3-1 and TRBJ2-5, with 7 bases lining up with TRBD1. The CDR3 covers 14 residues. Germline V gene data show CDR1 as LGHDT and CDR2 as YNNKEL (reference sequence). J lost 5 bases, V lost 4 bases, and 7 bases had no gene match. The DNA for the CDR3 is TGTGCCAGCAGCCCGCAGGGGGTAGGGGAGACCCAGTACTTC. Its translation is CASSPQGVGETQYF.

This chain uses TRBV19 with TRBJ2-1, with D perhaps TRBD1 (5 bases). Trimming cost V 5 bases and J 7 bases, with 12 bases left between them. The germline V gene has CDR1 LNHDA and CDR2 SQIVND (reference sequence). CDR3 length: 13 amino acids. The CDR3 nucleotides read TGTGCCAGTAGTGTTGGGGCGAATAATGAGCAGTTCTTC. Residues: CASSVGANNEQFF.

V gene TRBV12-3 or TRBV12-4 combines with J gene TRBJ2-3, with 8 bases fitting TRBD2. The CDR3 has 16 amino acids. The junction had 9 bases not matched to a gene; V was cut back by 4 bases and J by 3 bases. This CDR3 reads CASSSPSRGGTDTQYF. Written as DNA, the CDR3 is TGTGCCAGCAGTTCGCCCAGCCGCGGGGGGACAGATACGCAGTATTTT.

The chain combines TRBV7-8 with TRBJ1-1; 8 bases match TRBD1. CDR3 size: 15 residues. Germline CDR1 is SGHVS and CDR2 is FQNEAQ. Germline trimming cut 4 bases from V and 1 base from J; bases unmatched to any gene: 5. This CDR3 reads CASSSLGTGNTEAFF. CDR3 bases: TGTGCCAGCAGCTCACTTGGGACAGGGAACACTGAAGCTTTCTTT.

V and J are TRBV3-1 and TRBJ2-1, with D possibly matching TRBD2 (5 bases). The germline CDR1 and CDR2 sequences are LGHDT and YNNKEL (reference sequence). CDR3 length equals 12 residues. Trimming took 7 bases from V and 8 from J, leaving 12 bases between them. CDR3 region: CASTRGVDEQFF. The CDR3 nucleotides read TGTGCCAGCACCCGGGGAGTGGATGAGCAGTTCTTC.

Only one count was recorded for this clonotype. The chain joins TRBV2 to TRBJ2-1; D remains ambiguous. Germline V gene data show CDR1 as SNHLY and CDR2 as FYNNEI. Trimming removed 1 base from V and 0 bases from J, with 16 bases in between. The CDR3 runs to 18 residues. The CDR3 DNA reads TGTGCCAGCAGTGAAGGGCCACGCCTGTTCAGCTCCTACAATGAGCAGTTCTTC. This codes for CASSEGPRLFSSYNEQFF.

The chain recombines TRBV27 with TRBJ1-2, with a weak D call TRBD1 (5 bases). V was cut by 7 bases and J by 6 bases, with 9 bases left in between. This CDR3 comprises 11 residues. The V gene's germline CDR1 is MNHEY and CDR2 SMNVEV (reference sequence). CDR3: CASTREHGYTF. DNA for the CDR3: TGTGCCAGCACCAGGGAACATGGCTACACCTTC.

The V gene is TRBV12-3 or TRBV12-4, the J gene TRBJ2-7; the match to TRBD1 covers 9 bases. The CDR3 consists of 14 residues. The trim removed 5 bases at V and 4 bases at J, leaving 6 bases unmatched. In DNA, the CDR3 is TGTGCCAGCAGTCCTAGGACAGGGGCTTACGAGCAGTACGTC. It codes for CASSPRTGAYEQYV.

This chain connects TRBV9 to TRBJ1-1, with D unresolved. CDR1 is SGDLS and CDR2 is YYNGEE in the germline V gene. The CDR3 has 16 amino acids. V was clipped by 0 bases and J by 1 base, with 13 bases between them. The CDR3 loop reads CASSVGPGRANTEAFF. In DNA form, the CDR3 reads TGTGCCAGCAGCGTAGGTCCGGGGAGGGCGAACACTGAAGCTTTCTTT. Full variable domain (rest looked up from reference TRBV9 and TRBJ1-1): DSGVTQTPKHLITATGQRVTLRCSPRSGDLSVYWYQQSLDQGLQFLIQYYNGEERAKGNILERFSAQQFPDLHSELNLSSLELGDSALYFCASSVGPGRANTEAFFGQGTRLTVV.

The CDR3 loop is CASSQGHGTGYTF. DNA of the CDR3: TGTGCCAGCAGTCAGGGACACGGTACTGGCTACACCTTC. The chain has TRBV6-5 and TRBJ1-2; possible D gene TRBD1, 6 bases. Germline-derived CDR1 and CDR2 are MNHEY and SVGAGI. The CDR3 has 13 amino acids. Trimming took off 5 bases at V and 7 bases at J, with 14 bases between the two ends.

This sequence joins TRBV4-1 and TRBJ1-5; D possibly corresponds to TRBD1 (6 bases). The CDR3 consists of 16 residues. The V and J ends lost 2 bases and 5 bases respectively, with 16 bases between them. Germline V CDR1 and CDR2: MGHRA, YSYEKL. The CDR3 coding sequence is TGCGCCAGCAGCCAAAGGACAGATGGGCGCTATCAGCCCCAGCATTTT. Amino acid sequence: CASSQRTDGRYQPQHF.

V and J are TRBV12-3 or TRBV12-4 and TRBJ1-6, with D hard to call. Trimming took 4 bases from V and 5 from J, leaving 12 bases between them. This CDR3 contains 15 residues. The CDR3 DNA reads TGTGCCAGCAGTTCCTCCGGGAGTAATAATTCACCCCTCCACTTT. Translated, it gives CASSSSGSNNSPLHF.

The rearrangement uses TRBV3-1 and TRBJ2-7; TRBD1 or TRBD2 may be the D gene (5 bases each). V gave up 4 bases and J gave up 0 bases, with 10 bases separating them. CDR3 size: 14 residues. Germline loops: CDR1 LGHDT, CDR2 YNNKEL (reference sequence). CDR3 nucleotides: TGTGCCAGCAGCCGGGACCGCTTCTCCTACGAGCAGTACTTC. It is translated as CASSRDRFSYEQYF.

The gene calls are TRBV29-1 and TRBJ1-1; 9 nucleotides align to TRBD1. This CDR3 region has 15 residues. Germline-derived CDR1 and CDR2 are SQVTM and ANQGSEA. The ends lost 4 bases at V and 7 bases at J; junction bases unmatched: 13. The CDR3 bases are TGCAGCGTTGCCCGGGACAGGGTAGATTTTGGTGAAGCTTTCTTT. This gives the protein CSVARDRVDFGEAFF.

V is TRBV20-1 and J is TRBJ2-7; D gene unclear. Germline V CDR1 and CDR2: DFQATT, SNEGSKA (reference sequence). The CDR3 covers 13 residues. V lost 3 bases to trimming and J lost 3 bases, with 12 bases between them. This chain's CDR3 is CSASALRGYEQYV. In nucleotides, the CDR3 is TGCAGTGCTAGCGCCTTAAGAGGCTACGAGCAGTACGTC.